This T cell receptor beta chain is from a study of blood T cells in healthy people across ages. The second PCR ran about 6 to 12 cycles with a sample-barcoded 5' primer and J-beta primers. Each sample provided no less than 2.5 million CDR3-containing paired-end reads. TCRdb passed the 5' RACE reads through MiXCR, listing each CDR3 protein once. The sample yields some 1.4 million distinct CDR3 sequences, approximately 40% seen once. Donors gave 8.5 to 10 milliliters of peripheral blood apiece. A minimum of 6 million PBMCs was isolated per sample. The CDR3 consists of 15 residues. In germline, CDR1 is SGHTA, CDR2 FQGNSA. The J segment lost 9 bases and the V segment lost 4 bases, leaving 12 bases of the junction unmatched.

This receptor was obtained from a woman aged 18-29 years in good health. The sequencing input was blood. The V gene is TRBV7-2, the J gene TRBJ2-1, with 7 bases fitting TRBD1. CDR3 DNA: TGTGCCAGCAGCTCCTGGACAGGTTCAAGAGGTGAGCAGTTCTTC. Protein product: CASSSWTGSRGEQFF.